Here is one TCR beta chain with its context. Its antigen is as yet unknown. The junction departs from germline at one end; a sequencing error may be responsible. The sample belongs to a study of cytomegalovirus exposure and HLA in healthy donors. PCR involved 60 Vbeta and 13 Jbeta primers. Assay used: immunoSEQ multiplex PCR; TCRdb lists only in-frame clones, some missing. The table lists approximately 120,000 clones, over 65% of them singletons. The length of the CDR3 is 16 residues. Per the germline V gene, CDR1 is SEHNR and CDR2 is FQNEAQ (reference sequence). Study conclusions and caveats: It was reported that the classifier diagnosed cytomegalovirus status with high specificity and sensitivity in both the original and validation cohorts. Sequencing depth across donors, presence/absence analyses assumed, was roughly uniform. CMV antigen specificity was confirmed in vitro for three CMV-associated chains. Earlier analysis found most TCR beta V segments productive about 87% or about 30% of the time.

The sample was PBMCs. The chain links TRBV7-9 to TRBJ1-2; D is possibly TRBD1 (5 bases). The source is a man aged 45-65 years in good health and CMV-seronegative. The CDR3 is CSSSPAGVSRIYGYTF. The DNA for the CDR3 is TGTTCCAGCAGCCCTGCGGGGGTGTCTAGGATTTATGGCTACACCTTC.